These 22 T cell receptor beta chains were sequenced from one sample in a study of cytomegalovirus exposure and HLA in healthy donors. The PCR had 60 Vbeta and 13 Jbeta primers. Data came from immunoSEQ multiplex PCR; TCRdb stores just in-frame clones and leaves some out. The sample contains hundreds of thousands of clones, 76% of which appear only once. Sequencing input: PBMCs. The source of these receptors is a man younger than 35 in good health and CMV-seronegative.

For this clone: An end of the junction does not agree with germline; a read error may underlie this. The chain links TRBV7-7 to TRBJ2-5, with 8 bases fitting TRBD1. The CDR3 sequence is 14 residues long. Germline V gene sequence: CDR1 SSHAT, CDR2 FNYEAQ (reference sequence). The CDR3 DNA sequence: TGTGCTAGCAGCACCCGACAGGGGCACGAGACCCAGTACTTC. It codes for CASSTRQGHETQYF.

This clone has only a few counts. V is TRBV27 and J is TRBJ2-7, with a possible D match to TRBD1 (5 bases). The CDR3 is made up of 14 amino acids. The germline CDR1 and CDR2 sequences are MNHEY and SMNVEV (reference sequence). V lost 0 bases and J 2 bases, leaving 8 bases between the germline ends. CDR3 sequence reads: CASSLSSQAYEQYF. The CDR3, as DNA: TGTGCCAGCAGTTTATCATCACAGGCCTACGAGCAGTACTTC.

The rearrangement uses TRBV7-3 and TRBJ2-1; 11 nucleotides line up with TRBD2. Germline V gene lookup returns CDR1 SGHTA and CDR2 FQGTGA. The trim removed 5 bases at V and 7 bases at J, leaving 7 bases unmatched. The CDR3 is 15 residues long. This CDR3 reads CASSTLAGALNEQFF. The CDR3 bases are TGTGCCAGCAGCACACTAGCGGGAGCTTTAAATGAGCAGTTCTTC.

In the case of this clone: At the DNA level, this CDR3 is encoded by other sequences in the same sample as well. The chain uses TRBV7-9 and TRBJ2-7, with TRBD2 identical over 11 bases. This CDR3 has 15 amino acids. Looked up from germline, CDR1 is SEHNR and CDR2 is FQNEAQ (reference sequence). J was trimmed by 2 bases and V by 5 bases; bases with no gene match: 5. The CDR3 sequence: CASSPGTSGTYEQYF. CDR3 DNA: TGTGCCAGCAGCCCCGGGACTAGCGGCACCTACGAGCAGTACTTC.

The chain has TRBV6-5 and TRBJ1-1; D is ambiguous. The germline V gene encodes CDR1 MNHEY and CDR2 SVGAGI. The CDR3 runs 11 residues. V shed 6 bases and J shed 6 bases, with 8 bases lying between them. Written as DNA, the CDR3 is TGTGCCAGCAGCCCGGTCCCTGAAGCTTTCTTT. It specifies CASSPVPEAFF.

V gene TRBV30 combines with J gene TRBJ1-2, with D perhaps TRBD1 (6 bases). This CDR3 is 12 amino acids long. The ends were cut back, 5 bases at V and 8 bases at J, with 15 bases in the middle. CDR1 and CDR2 (germline): GTSNPN, SVGIG (reference sequence). DNA of the CDR3: TGTGCCTGGGAGGGGGGGGCAAGGGGCTACACCTTC. It specifies CAWEGGARGYTF.

The chain couples TRBV9 to TRBJ2-1, with 12 bases lining up with TRBD1. Germline CDR1 and CDR2: SGDLS and YYNGEE. This CDR3 has 18 amino acids. J gave up 8 bases and V 0 bases, and 12 bases lay outside the gene matches. The CDR3 nucleotides are TGTGCCAGCAGCGTAGTCCCTTCTAAGGGACAGGGGGCCCATGAGCAGTTCTTC. Translating gives CASSVVPSKGQGAHEQFF. The variable domain in full, completed from reference TRBV9 and TRBJ2-1, reads DSGVTQTPKHLITATGQRVTLRCSPRSGDLSVYWYQQSLDQGLQFLIQYYNGEERAKGNILERFSAQQFPDLHSELNLSSLELGDSALYFCASSVVPSKGQGAHEQFFGPGTRLTVL.

The chain carries TRBV5-1 and TRBJ2-7; 9 positions agree with TRBD1. After removal of 5 bases from V and 2 bases from J, the junction contained 8 bases not matched to a gene. The CDR3 runs to 15 residues. From germline, CDR1 is SGHRS and CDR2 YFSETQ. CDR3 sequence: CASSPNTGGTYEQYF. The CDR3 DNA reads TGCGCCAGCAGTCCAAATACAGGGGGCACCTACGAGCAGTACTTC.

V is TRBV6-5 and J is TRBJ1-6, with D uncertain. V was pared by 0 bases and J by 13 bases, with 19 bases between. In germline, CDR1 is MNHEY, CDR2 SVGAGI. The CDR3 contains 16 residues. CDR3 loop: CASSYSQRPQVGPLHF. The DNA for the CDR3 is TGTGCCAGCAGTTACTCCCAGCGGCCCCAGGTGGGGCCCCTCCACTTT.

Comments on this clone: The DNA is left out, because the CDR3 cannot be placed on it with certainty; the CDR3 is given as TCRdb lists it. V usage is TRBV12-2 and J usage is TRBJ2-6; the DNA was not compared with TRBD1, the D call given in the table. TRBV12-2 is a pseudogene. The CDR3 spans 19 residues, counting both ends. The CDR3 is CASRLEVGQGITGANVLTF.

V is TRBV28 and J is TRBJ2-5, with a tentative D call TRBD1 (6 bases). Germline V CDR1 and CDR2: MDHEN, SYDVKM. CDR3 length: 14 residues. V was cut by 0 bases and J by 8 bases, with 13 bases left in between. The CDR3 DNA is TGTGCCAGCAGTTTATGGGGACACCAAGGTACCCAGTACTTC. This sequence encodes CASSLWGHQGTQYF.

This chain connects TRBV4-1 to TRBJ2-2, with TRBD2 matching 7 bases. The CDR3 covers 14 residues. From germline, CDR1 is MGHRA and CDR2 YSYEKL. Trimming removed 3 bases from V and 6 bases from J; junction bases left unmatched: 4. The CDR3, as DNA: TGCGCCAGCAGCCAGGACCGGGGGGCCGGGGAGCTGTTTTTT. Protein product: CASSQDRGAGELFF.

The gene calls are TRBV2 and TRBJ2-7; 8 positions agree with TRBD2. The germline gives CDR1 SNHLY, CDR2 FYNNEI. The V segment lost 11 bases and the J segment 2 bases; nucleotides outside the gene matches: 17. The CDR3 is 16 amino acids. The DNA of the CDR3 is TGTGCCGCCACTCGCGGGGGGCGAATATCAACCTACGAGCAGTACTTC. It codes for CAATRGGRISTYEQYF.

The chain carries TRBV7-9 and TRBJ2-1; TRBD2 matches at 12 bases. Germline-derived CDR1 and CDR2 are SEHNR and FQNEAQ (reference sequence). CDR3 length: 14 amino acids. The V and J ends lost 4 bases and 8 bases, in that order; junction bases with no gene match: 3. CDR3 sequence reads: CASSSTSGSHEQFF. CDR3 nucleotide sequence: TGTGCCAGCAGCTCGACTAGCGGGAGCCATGAGCAGTTCTTC.

V usage is TRBV30 and J usage is TRBJ2-3; 8 nucleotides agree with TRBD2. Germline lookup yields CDR1 GTSNPN and CDR2 SVGIG (reference sequence). The CDR3 is 15 residues long. Unmatched junction bases numbered 8, after V lost 3 bases and J lost 3 bases. The CDR3 protein is CAWRAGTRTTDTQYF. As DNA, the CDR3 is TGTGCCTGGAGGGCCGGGACTAGGACTACAGATACGCAGTATTTT.

The chain joins TRBV25-1 to TRBJ2-1; TRBD2 matches at 14 bases. This CDR3 comprises 17 residues. The V gene end was trimmed by 6 bases and the J gene end by 9 bases; junction bases not matched to a gene: 13. From germline, CDR1 is MGHDK and CDR2 SYGVNS. CDR3 coding DNA: TGTGCCAGCAGAAGCTTAATGGGACTAGCGGGAGTAAGTGAGCAGTTCTTC. As protein: CASRSLMGLAGVSEQFF.

This clone was seen a handful of times. The chain recombines TRBV25-1 with TRBJ2-3, with 9 bases lining up with TRBD2. Losses at the gene ends were 4 bases for V and 3 bases for J; bases not matched to a gene: 8. The CDR3 covers 16 residues. Germline values: CDR1 MGHDK, CDR2 SYGVNS. CDR3 sequence reads: CASSGGIAGVTDTQYF. The CDR3 nucleotides are TGTGCCAGCAGTGGGGGTATAGCGGGAGTGACAGATACGCAGTATTTT. The full variable domain, rest sourced from reference TRBV25-1 and TRBJ2-3, is EADIYQTPRYLVIGTGKKITLECSQTMGHDKMYWYQQDPGMELHLIHYSYGVNSTEKGDLSSESTVSRIRTEHFPLTLESARPSHTSQYLCASSGGIAGVTDTQYFGPGTRLTVL.

In this sample, this clone turned up once. The chain carries TRBV5-6 and TRBJ1-2; 9 bases align to TRBD1. V lost 5 bases, J lost 8 bases, and 7 bases stayed unmatched. Germline V gene data show CDR1 as SGHDT and CDR2 as YYEEEE. The CDR3 is made up of 13 amino acids. The CDR3 DNA reads as TGTGCCAGCAGTTGGGACAGGGTTGGGGGCTACACCTTC. Its protein is CASSWDRVGGYTF.

This chain uses TRBV29-1 with TRBJ1-1; no definite D call. Germline lookup yields CDR1 SQVTM and CDR2 ANQGSEA. The CDR3 is 13 amino acids. V shed 3 bases and J shed 0 bases, with 8 bases lying between them. The DNA for the CDR3 is TGCAGCGTTGAGGCCAGGATGAACACTGAAGCTTTCTTT. Its protein product is CSVEARMNTEAFF. The complete variable domain, with remaining parts taken from reference TRBV29-1 and TRBJ1-1, reads SAVISQKPSRDICQRGTSLTIQCQVDSQVTMMFWYRQQPGQSLTLIATANQGSEATYESGFVIDKFPISRPNLTFSTLTVSNMSPEDSSIYLCSVEARMNTEAFFGQGTRLTVV.

The rearrangement joins TRBV11-2 to TRBJ2-1; 9 bases align to TRBD1. V was clipped by 5 bases and J by 3 bases; unmatched bases: 2. Germline CDR1 reads SGHAT; CDR2 reads FQNNGV. CDR3 size: 14 residues. The CDR3 region has the DNA TGTGCCAGCAGCGAGACAGGGGGCTACAATGAGCAGTTCTTC. It translates to CASSETGGYNEQFF.

The rearrangement joins TRBV5-1 to TRBJ1-5, with D maybe TRBD1 (5 bases). From germline, CDR1 is SGHRS and CDR2 YFSETQ. Trimming took off 0 bases at V and 5 bases at J, with 18 bases between the two ends. This CDR3 spans 17 amino acids. The CDR3 nucleotides read TGCGCCAGCAGCTTGGTCAGGGTTACGATGATCCATCAGCCCCAGCATTTT. As protein: CASSLVRVTMIHQPQHF.

The chain uses TRBV5-6 and TRBJ2-5; a possible D gene is TRBD1 (5 bases). The J call may be incorrect, as the DNA end agrees better with TRBJ2-7. The CDR3 sequence is 12 residues long. Germline CDR1 reads SGHDT; CDR2 reads YYEEEE. CDR3 region: CASSIQGYEQYF. DNA for the CDR3: TGTGCCAGCAGCATTCAGGGCTACGAGCAGTACTTC.